This entry features one T cell receptor (beta chain) sequence. This sample was included in a study of blood T cell repertoires in COVID-19. At the level of the study: Samples taken during acute and convalescent COVID-19 were collected in the United States, Italy and Spain. PBMCs, B-cell-depleted T cells, or T cells provided the cDNA or gDNA that made up the material.

Using immunoSEQ multiplex PCR, the repertoire was profiled, and TCRdb retains in-frame clones only, with some absent. In the table there are 50,000 to 70,000 clones, 70% to 90% of which are singletons. Germline CDR1 SQVTM, CDR2 ANQGSEA. The CDR3 spans 14 residues. The V end lost 7 bases, the J end lost 1 base, and 16 bases lay between the germline ends. Sequencing was done on a sample of peripheral blood. The TCR sequence derives from a man in his sixties with active or convalescent COVID-19. The chain carries TRBV29-1 and TRBJ1-1, with a tentative D call TRBD1 (6 bases). The CDR3: CSAQPGQPNTEAFF. The CDR3 DNA reads TGCAGCGCCCAACCGGGACAACCGAACACTGAAGCTTTCTTT.